The clone carrying this T cell receptor (beta chain) was seen ten or more times. The authors amplified TCR beta CDR3 regions from RNA transcripts. RT-PCR was first run with HTBI primers, then multiplex PCR in a second round. TCRdb re-analysed the multiplex PCR reads in MiXCR, keeping a single row per CDR3 protein. This table holds some 210,000 distinct CDR3 sequences, about 32% found once. The sample originates from a study of Graves' ophthalmopathy and Graves' hyperthyroidism. The receptor comes from a man aged 50 to 59 with Graves' ophthalmopathy. Sequencing input: peripheral blood.

The CDR3 here is CAWSRDSNTEAFF. The CDR3 DNA is TGTGCCTGGAGCCGGGACTCGAACACTGAAGCTTTCTTT. The gene calls are TRBV30 and TRBJ1-1, with TRBD1 as a possible D gene (5 bases). Germline lookup yields CDR1 GTSNPN and CDR2 SVGIG (reference sequence). There are 13 residues in the CDR3. Trimming took off 3 bases at V and 1 base at J, with 9 bases between the two ends.